The 23 T cell receptor beta chains below all came from one sample that was sequenced in a study of tumor and adjacent non-tumor tissue in lung cancer (dated by TCRdb to 2016 to 2018). Library prep was done by multiplex PCR. Sequencing took place on an Illumina HiSeq 2500. TCRbeta libraries were built by three rounds of nested PCR using primers (Table S4), following protocols modified from ARM-PCR. TCRdb took the public reads, trimmed them with fastp at Q25, ran MiXCR for clone calling and kept in-frame beta chains. For every CDR3 protein sequence, its rows merge into one entry that carries the most common genes and DNA. Recorded for this sample are tens of thousands of distinct CDR3 sequences; 80% to 85% of them occurred a single time. The biggest ten clones account for approximately 12% of the sample. RNA was isolated from bulk unsorted tissue, and RNA quality was assessed with a NanoDrop ND-1000 and an Agilent 2100.

Sequenced sample: lung tumor tissue. These TCRs come from a woman aged 45 to 65 with non-small cell lung cancer.

This chain uses TRBV20-1 with TRBJ2-5, with D perhaps TRBD1 (5 bases). Germline CDR1 reads DFQATT; CDR2 reads SNEGSKA (reference sequence). CDR3 size: 15 residues. The germline V and J ends were trimmed by 0 bases and 11 bases, with 22 bases remaining between them. CDR3 loop: CSARDRARPLRTQYF. The CDR3 nucleotides read TGCAGTGCTAGAGATAGGGCTAGGCCCCTGCGGACACAGTACTTC.

In its sample, this clonotype was seen once. A junction boundary mismatches the germline segment, possibly from a read error. The V gene is TRBV29-1, the J gene TRBJ2-1; TRBD1 might be the D (5 bases). This CDR3 region has 11 residues. In germline, CDR1 is SQVTM, CDR2 ANQGSEA. The CDR3 DNA follows: TGCACCGTCAGACAGAGCAATGAGCAATTCTTC. This gives the protein CTVRQSNEQFF.

Worth noting for this clonotype: One junction end does not reproduce the germline sequence, and a read error may be involved. The chain carries TRBV29-1 and TRBJ2-2, with TRBD1 as a possible D gene (6 bases). The germline CDR1 and CDR2 sequences are SQVTM and ANQGSEA. The CDR3 runs to 13 residues. The CDR3, as DNA: TGCAGCGTCAGGACAGAGGGCACCGGGGAGCTGTTATTT. Residues: CSVRTEGTGELLF.

This clonotype turned up a few times. It may be a read error: a sequence one base away is much more abundant. The chain combines TRBV7-2 with TRBJ2-1; 8 bases match TRBD2. The CDR3 runs to 15 residues. From germline, CDR1 is SGHTA and CDR2 FQGNSA. The V segment lost 3 bases and the J segment 7 bases; nucleotides outside the gene matches: 8. DNA for the CDR3: TGTACCAGCAGCTTGGGACTAGTCGGTCGGAATGAGCAGTTCTTC. Protein sequence: CTSSLGLVGRNEQFF.

For this clonotype: The junction shows a germline mismatch at one end, possibly a read error. The chain carries TRBV28 and TRBJ2-7; D unclear. Matching the DNA end better, TRBJ2-1 makes the J call doubtful. The CDR3 has 13 amino acids. Looked up from germline, CDR1 is MDHEN and CDR2 is SYDVKM. CDR3 nucleotides: TGTGCCAGCAGATTATACCCCGAAAACGAGCAGTTCTTC. This codes for CASRLYPENEQFF.

To note about this clonotype: Just one base apart from a much larger clone, this may be a read error. V gene TRBV7-9 combines with J gene TRBJ1-6; TRBD1 agrees at 9 bases. CDR1 is SEHNR, CDR2 FQNEAQ, per germline (reference sequence). This CDR3 comprises 15 residues. DNA for the CDR3: TGTGCCAGCAACTTAGGGGACAGGGTTGATTCACCCCTCCACTTT. This encodes CASNLGDRVDSPLHF.

On this clonotype: The junction differs from germline at one of its ends, possibly a read error. The CDR3 loop reads CASSGSVPRLAGSETQYF. The CDR3 DNA is TGTGCCAGCAGTGGGTCCGTCCCGAGACTAGCGGGTTCGGAGACCCAATACTTC. This chain joins TRBV6-1 and TRBJ2-5, with TRBD2 identical over 10 bases. This CDR3 is built from 18 residues. Germline V CDR1 and CDR2: MNHNS, SASEGT.

As concerns this clonotype: This is likely a read error, given that the CDR3 carries no conserved phenylalanine or tryptophan at its end. The rearrangement joins TRBV4-1 to TRBJ1-2; D is unresolved. CDR3 length equals 16 residues. V lost 6 bases and J 2 bases, leaving 19 bases between the germline ends. Germline assignment: CDR1 MGHRA and CDR2 YSYEKL. The CDR3 nucleotides read TGCGCCAGCAGTCAATATAGGTACAGAGGGAACTATGGCTACACCTTA. Protein: CASSQYRYRGNYGYTL.

Regarding this clonotype: A junction boundary mismatches the germline segment, possibly from a read error. The rearrangement links TRBV6-2 or TRBV6-3 to TRBJ2-7; D gene uncertain. The CDR3 contains 15 residues. Germline lookup yields CDR1 MNHEY and CDR2 SVGEGT. The DNA of the CDR3 is TGTGCCAGCAATAAAGTGCGAGCAGGTACCTACGAGCTGTACTTC. Translated, it gives CASNKVRAGTYELYF.

This clonotype was found a few times. The V call is TRBV19, the J call TRBJ2-2; D unclear. V was clipped by 7 bases and J by 10 bases, with 10 bases between them. Germline V gene sequence: CDR1 LNHDA, CDR2 SQIVND (reference sequence). The CDR3 spans 11 residues. The CDR3 nucleotides are TGTGCCAGTACCTCGCATTCGGAGCTGTTTTTT. Amino acids: CASTSHSELFF.

Ten or more counts support this clonotype. The genes are TRBV5-6 and TRBJ2-3; a possible D gene is TRBD2 (7 bases). Germline V CDR1 and CDR2: SGHDT, YYEEEE. The CDR3 spans 16 residues. Between the trimmed V and J ends, which lost 4 bases and 6 bases, there was a span of 21 bases. In DNA, the CDR3 is TGTGCCAGCAGCCCCTCCGAGGGGGGGACCAGGGATACGCAGTATTTT. This gives the protein CASSPSEGGTRDTQYF.

About this clonotype: The junction shows a germline mismatch at one end, possibly a read error. The DNA of the CDR3 is TGCAGCGCCCGTGCCTCAACTAGCGGAAGCACAGATACGCACTATTTT. Encoded protein: CSARASTSGSTDTHYF. This chain connects TRBV29-1 to TRBJ2-3, with 8 bases fitting TRBD2. The V gene's germline CDR1 is SQVTM and CDR2 ANQGSEA. The CDR3 is 16 residues long.

For this clonotype: An end of the junction does not agree with germline; a read error may underlie this. V is TRBV5-4 and J is TRBJ2-3, with 10 bases lining up with TRBD2. The length of the CDR3 is 17 residues. Germline V gene data show CDR1 as SGHNT and CDR2 as YYREEE (reference sequence). DNA for the CDR3: TGTACCAGCAGTTACCCAGCGGGAGGGCGTGTTACACATACGCAGTATTTT. Protein: CTSSYPAGGRVTHTQYF.

As concerns this clonotype: At one end the junction does not follow the germline gene, possibly because of a read error. This sequence joins TRBV4-1 and TRBJ2-1, with a possible D match to TRBD1 (5 bases). Looked up from germline, CDR1 is MGHRA and CDR2 is YSYEKL. CDR3 length: 16 residues. CDR3 DNA sequence: TGCGCCAGCAGCCAAGATTCCAGGGAATCCTGCAATGAGCAGTTCTTC. It codes for CASSQDSRESCNEQFF.

Details on this clonotype: Germline and junction disagree at one end, which may indicate a read error. This sequence joins TRBV20-1 and TRBJ2-7, with 10 bases identical to TRBD2. The CDR3 loop spans 14 amino acids. Germline lookup yields CDR1 DFQATT and CDR2 SNEGSKA (reference sequence). The CDR3 nucleotides read TGCAGTGCTCTGGGGGGGACTAGCGAGTTAAAGCAGTATTTC. It yields the protein CSALGGTSELKQYF.

The rearrangement uses TRBV20-1 and TRBJ2-3; D call uncertain. Trimming took 4 bases from V and 4 from J, leaving 9 bases between them. CDR3 length equals 12 residues. CDR1 and CDR2 (germline): DFQATT, SNEGSKA (reference sequence). CDR3 DNA: TGCAGTGCTAAAGATAGGGCAGATACGCAGTATTTT. It specifies CSAKDRADTQYF.

The V gene is TRBV20-1, the J gene TRBJ2-1; 7 bases are shared with TRBD1. The J segment lost 13 bases and the V segment lost 2 bases, leaving 14 bases of the junction unmatched. CDR1 and CDR2 from the germline V gene are DFQATT and SNEGSKA (reference sequence). This CDR3 region has 14 residues. CDR3 sequence reads: CSARNLYLRGQQFF. Here the CDR3 DNA reads TGCAGTGCTAGAAATCTGTATTTGAGGGGGCAACAGTTCTTC.

By proportion, this clonotype is medium-sized. The junction differs from germline at one of its ends, possibly a read error. V usage is TRBV5-6 and J usage is TRBJ2-7; D is possibly TRBD1 or TRBD2 (5 bases each). Germline CDR1 and CDR2: SGHDT and YYEEEE. The CDR3 spans 12 residues. DNA for the CDR3: TGTGCCACCAGCTATTGGGGGACCGAGCAGTACTTC. Translation: CATSYWGTEQYF.

Only one count was recorded for this clonotype. At one boundary the junction diverges from the germline segment, which might be a read error. The rearrangement joins TRBV20-1 to TRBJ2-2; 10 bases are a match to TRBD2. Germline CDR1 reads DFQATT; CDR2 reads SNEGSKA (reference sequence). The CDR3 covers 14 residues. CDR3 sequence (DNA): TGCAATGCCCCTAGCGGGAGAGGCACCGGGGTGCTGTTTTTT. This translates into CNAPSGRGTGVLFF.

This sequence joins TRBV6-5 and TRBJ2-5; perhaps TRBD1 as D (6 bases). The CDR3 extends over 13 amino acids. Germline V gives CDR1 MNHEY, CDR2 SVGAGI. Deletions cut 6 bases from V and 4 bases from J, with 12 bases between. CDR3 in amino acids: CASSLTGRETQYF. Written as DNA, the CDR3 is TGTGCCAGCAGCCTAACAGGGAGAGAGACCCAGTACTTC.

A remark on this clonotype: The conserved closing phenylalanine or tryptophan is absent in this CDR3, likely reflecting a read error. The chain recombines TRBV4-3 with TRBJ2-1, with 8 positions matching TRBD2. Germline lookup yields CDR1 LGHNA and CDR2 YSLEER. The CDR3 sequence is 17 residues long. The CDR3 loop reads CASSQEEAGEPYNEQFI. CDR3 nucleotide sequence: TGCGCCAGCAGCCAAGAAGAAGCGGGAGAGCCCTACAACGAGCAGTTCATC.

This clonotype has a handful of counts. A much larger clone lies one base from this, so it may be a read error. This chain connects TRBV30 to TRBJ1-5; D perhaps matches TRBD1 (5 bases). The germline V gene has CDR1 GTSNPN and CDR2 SVGIG (reference sequence). Trimming cost V 1 base and J 5 bases, with 15 bases left between them. This CDR3 region has 15 residues. The CDR3 DNA sequence: TGTGCCTGGAGTGCCCCGGGAGAGGGGTATCAGCCCCAGCATTTT. Amino acid sequence: CAWSAPGEGYQPQHF. Combining the CDR3 with reference TRBV30 and TRBJ1-5 gives the whole variable domain SQTIHQWPATLVQPVGSPLSLECTVEGTSNPNLYWYRQAAGRGLQLLFYSVGIGQISSEVPQNLSASRPQDRQFILSSKKLLLSDSGFYLCAWSAPGEGYQPQHFGDGTRLSIL.

Comments on this clonotype: At one of its ends the junction is not consistent with the germline gene, which may arise from a read error. The V call is TRBV20-1, the J call TRBJ2-2; D is tentatively TRBD1 or TRBD2 (5 bases each). The CDR3 length is 16 residues. Germline lookup yields CDR1 DFQATT and CDR2 SNEGSKA (reference sequence). CDR3 bases: TGCAGTGCTAAATCTGGGATAGGGGCGAACACCGGGGAGCTGTTATTT. It encodes CSAKSGIGANTGELLF.